Shown below are 20 T cell receptor beta chains from a single sample sequenced in a study of blood T cell repertoires in COVID-19. Sequencing used immunoSEQ multiplex PCR; TCRdb keeps in-frame clones, though not all of them. The repertoire includes 160,000 or so clones, about 90% of them detected once, and 1% to 1.5% sits in the top ten. Sequencing was done on a sample of PBMCs or T cells enriched from blood (not recorded which). These receptor sequences come from a human donor with acute COVID-19. The donor label of this sample is uncertain.

The chain joins TRBV14 to TRBJ2-7, with a possible D match to TRBD1 (6 bases). V was pared by 6 bases and J by 6 bases, with 18 bases between. The CDR3 consists of 14 residues. CDR1 is SGHDN, CDR2 FVKESK, per germline. The CDR3 loop is CASSPFGGSGEQYF. CDR3 DNA: TGTGCCAGCAGTCCCTTTGGGGGCTCGGGCGAGCAGTACTTC.

V and J are TRBV5-8 and TRBJ1-1; possibly TRBD1 for D (5 bases). The V and J ends lost 2 bases and 3 bases respectively, with 14 bases between them. CDR1 SGHTS and CDR2 YDEGEE come from the germline V gene. The CDR3 contains 15 residues. The chain's CDR3 is CASSFRTKGDTEAFF. The CDR3 bases are TGTGCCAGCAGCTTCAGGACCAAAGGGGACACTGAAGCTTTCTTT. Full variable domain (missing parts from reference TRBV5-8 and TRBJ1-1): EAGVTQSPTHLIKTRGQQATLRCSPISGHTSVYWYQQALGLGLQFLLWYDEGEERNRGNFPPRFSGRQFPNYSSELNVNALELEDSALYLCASSFRTKGDTEAFFGQGTRLTVV.

The CDR3 coding sequence is TGCGCCAGCAGCTTGGGTGTTAGCGGGGGGAGTAGTACGCAGTATTTT. Its protein product is CASSLGVSGGSSTQYF. V usage is TRBV5-1 and J usage is TRBJ2-3; TRBD2 matches at 10 bases. Germline values: CDR1 SGHRS, CDR2 YFSETQ. V shed 0 bases, J shed 8 bases, and the junction held 9 bases outside the gene matches. The CDR3 covers 16 residues.

The V gene is TRBV2, the J gene TRBJ2-7; D remains ambiguous. V lost 0 bases and J lost 2, with 11 bases in between. CDR3 length: 15 amino acids. Germline loops: CDR1 SNHLY, CDR2 FYNNEI. The CDR3 DNA follows: TGTGCCAGCAGTGAAGCCGCCAGTGGAGCCTACGAGCAGTACTTC. This translates into CASSEAASGAYEQYF.

This chain joins TRBV28 and TRBJ2-1; 8 bases align to TRBD1. The CDR3 has 13 amino acids. Germline CDR1 is MDHEN and CDR2 is SYDVKM. V lost 5 bases and J lost 9; bases outside the gene matches: 6. CDR3 sequence (DNA): TGTGCCAGCAGTCCCGGACAGGGATTTGAGCAGTTCTTC. This sequence encodes CASSPGQGFEQFF.

The chain employs TRBV6-5 and TRBJ1-2, with 11 bases fitting TRBD1. The V gene's germline CDR1 is MNHEY and CDR2 SVGAGI. The CDR3 is made up of 14 amino acids. Trimming at V came to 5 bases and at J to 7 bases, leaving 6 bases not matched to a gene. CDR3 sequence: CASSTDRGRGGYTF. The CDR3 DNA sequence: TGTGCCAGCAGTACGGACAGGGGGCGCGGTGGCTACACCTTC.

This chain uses TRBV10-3 with TRBJ1-2; 10 nucleotides agree with TRBD1. Unmatched junction bases numbered 10, after V lost 4 bases and J lost 2 bases. From germline, CDR1 is ENHRY and CDR2 SYGVKD. The CDR3 extends over 17 amino acids. This CDR3 reads CAISASPGTGVNYGYTF. The DNA for the CDR3 is TGTGCCATCAGTGCCTCGCCAGGGACAGGGGTGAACTATGGCTACACCTTC.

CDR3 nucleotide sequence: TGTGCCAGCAGCTTAAGAGAGGGCCCCCCCTACGAGCAGTACTTC. This encodes CASSLREGPPYEQYF. V usage is TRBV7-3 and J usage is TRBJ2-7, with a possible D match to TRBD2 (5 bases). The germline V gene encodes CDR1 SGHTA and CDR2 FQGTGA. The CDR3 has 15 amino acids. V lost 1 base to trimming and J lost 2 bases, with 12 bases between them.

The table lists this clone with a few counts. This chain links TRBV30 with TRBJ2-5; a weak D match, TRBD2 (6 bases). The CDR3 has 14 residues. Germline-derived CDR1 and CDR2 are GTSNPN and SVGIG (reference sequence). Trimming cost V 0 bases and J 7 bases, with 15 bases left between them. The CDR3 DNA sequence: TGTGCCTGGAGTGTCGCGGAGCTGGGGGGGACCCAGTACTTC. Translation: CAWSVAELGGTQYF.

V is TRBV19 and J is TRBJ2-7; D gene ambiguous. Germline V gives CDR1 LNHDA, CDR2 SQIVND (reference sequence). The CDR3 contains 11 residues. The ends were cut back, 8 bases at V and 6 bases at J, with 11 bases in the middle. The CDR3 DNA sequence: TGTGCCAGTGGGTTGGGCGTCGAGCAGTACTTC. Its protein product is CASGLGVEQYF.

The V call is TRBV5-8, the J call TRBJ2-3, with D perhaps TRBD1 (7 bases). The CDR3 loop spans 14 amino acids. Germline V gene lookup returns CDR1 SGHTS and CDR2 YDEGEE. The V end was cut by 7 bases, the J end by 3 bases, with 15 bases between. In nucleotides, the CDR3 is TGTGCCAGCGGCGGCAGGGGGAGGACAGATACGCAGTATTTT. Amino acids: CASGGRGRTDTQYF.

The chain carries TRBV2 and TRBJ1-2; 8 nucleotides agree with TRBD1. CDR1 is SNHLY, CDR2 FYNNEI, per germline. This CDR3 is 14 amino acids long. Trimming removed 7 bases from V and 2 bases from J; junction bases left unmatched: 6. CDR3 region: CASTLQGVNYGYTF. The CDR3 bases are TGTGCCAGCACCCTACAGGGGGTGAACTATGGCTACACCTTC.

The rearrangement uses TRBV2 and TRBJ1-3; D uncertain. The germline V gene encodes CDR1 SNHLY and CDR2 FYNNEI. This CDR3 region has 14 residues. The ends were cut back, 5 bases at V and 1 base at J, with 9 bases in the middle. CDR3 in DNA: TGTGCCAGCAGTCCCTTAGTTTCTGGAAACACCATATATTTT. Translated: CASSPLVSGNTIYF.

The chain recombines TRBV19 with TRBJ2-7; 13 nucleotides line up with TRBD2. After removal of 5 bases from V and 3 bases from J, the junction contained 1 base not matched to a gene. This CDR3 spans 14 amino acids. CDR1 is LNHDA, CDR2 SQIVND, per germline (reference sequence). In DNA, the CDR3 is TGTGCCAGTAGTCGGACTAGCGGGGGCTACGAGCAGTACTTC. This translates into CASSRTSGGYEQYF.

The chain couples TRBV9 to TRBJ1-2, with D possibly being TRBD1 (5 bases). Trimming removed 10 bases at V and 6 bases at J, with 25 bases between. CDR1 and CDR2 (germline): SGDLS, YYNGEE. The CDR3 contains 15 residues. For the CDR3, the DNA is TGTGCCCGCCGCGGCGGGGCAGGGTGGGGGGATGGCTACACCTTC. Translated, it gives CARRGGAGWGDGYTF.

The chain has TRBV2 and TRBJ2-5; 16 nucleotides align to TRBD2. This CDR3 spans 17 amino acids. V lost 7 bases to trimming and J lost 6 bases; unmatched junction nucleotides: 11. Germline assignment: CDR1 SNHLY and CDR2 FYNNEI. CDR3 region: CASTVGTSGGALKTQYF. CDR3 DNA: TGTGCCAGCACCGTCGGGACTAGCGGGGGGGCCCTAAAGACCCAGTACTTC.

V is TRBV5-5 and J is TRBJ1-2; D might be TRBD1 (5 bases). This CDR3 comprises 14 residues. The germline V and J ends were trimmed by 2 bases and 1 base, with 9 bases remaining between them. Germline lookup yields CDR1 SGHKS and CDR2 YYEKEE (reference sequence). The CDR3 loop reads CASSLNQGNYGYTF. CDR3 DNA: TGTGCCAGCAGCTTAAACCAGGGTAACTATGGCTACACCTTC. The entire variable domain, with the rest obtained from reference TRBV5-5 and TRBJ1-2, is as follows: DAGVTQSPTHLIKTRGQQVTLRCSPISGHKSVSWYQQVLGQGPQFIFQYYEKEERGRGNFPDRFSARQFPNYSSELNVNALLLGDSALYLCASSLNQGNYGYTFGSGTRLTVV.

The rearrangement joins TRBV7-2 to TRBJ1-1; TRBD1 is a possible D gene (5 bases). This CDR3 is built from 13 residues. V was trimmed by 3 bases and J by 3 bases, leaving 8 bases between them. Germline CDR1 is SGHTA and CDR2 is FQGNSA. The CDR3 nucleotides read TGTGCCAGCAGCTTCGGGGGGGACACTGAAGCTTTCTTT. It is translated as CASSFGGDTEAFF.

The CDR3 DNA follows: TGTGCCAGCTTACAGGGGGAAGGGGGTCAGCCCCAGCATTTT. Amino acids: CASLQGEGGQPQHF. The V and J genes are TRBV2 and TRBJ1-5; TRBD1 agrees at 8 bases. The CDR3 spans 14 residues. The ends lost 8 bases at V and 6 bases at J; junction bases unmatched: 9. Germline V CDR1 and CDR2: SNHLY, FYNNEI.

The CDR3: CAISAQQGDNTEAFF. In DNA form, the CDR3 reads TGTGCCATCAGTGCCCAACAGGGGGATAACACTGAAGCTTTCTTT. This chain connects TRBV10-3 to TRBJ1-1; TRBD1 agrees at 8 bases. J lost 2 bases, V lost 4 bases, and 6 bases had no gene match. Germline CDR1 is ENHRY and CDR2 is SYGVKD. The CDR3 runs 15 residues.